This entry is about one TCR beta chain. Its specificity is unknown. The study sampled nominally healthy donors, though unrecorded immune exposures were likely. The data originate from a study of cytomegalovirus exposure and HLA in healthy donors. Study results and caveats: In a later analysis, approximately 18,000 TCR beta sequences were associated with HLA alleles at 0.05 false discovery rate. According to the study, approximately 150 TCR beta chains were cytomegalovirus-associated.

The ends were cut back, 3 bases at V and 6 bases at J, with 11 bases in the middle. From germline, CDR1 is KGHSH and CDR2 LQKENI. The CDR3 extends over 14 amino acids. The PCR made use of 60 Vbeta and 13 Jbeta primers. Libraries were prepared by immunoSEQ multiplex PCR; TCRdb keeps only in-frame clonotypes and omits some of them. The sample totals 30,000 to 40,000 clones. Specimen: PBMCs. This sequence was found in a human donor in good health. This chain connects TRBV18 to TRBJ2-2; D is perhaps TRBD1 (5 bases). CDR3 amino acids: CASSPQGSPGELFF. The CDR3 coding sequence is TGTGCCAGCTCACCTCAGGGCTCCCCCGGGGAGCTGTTTTTT.